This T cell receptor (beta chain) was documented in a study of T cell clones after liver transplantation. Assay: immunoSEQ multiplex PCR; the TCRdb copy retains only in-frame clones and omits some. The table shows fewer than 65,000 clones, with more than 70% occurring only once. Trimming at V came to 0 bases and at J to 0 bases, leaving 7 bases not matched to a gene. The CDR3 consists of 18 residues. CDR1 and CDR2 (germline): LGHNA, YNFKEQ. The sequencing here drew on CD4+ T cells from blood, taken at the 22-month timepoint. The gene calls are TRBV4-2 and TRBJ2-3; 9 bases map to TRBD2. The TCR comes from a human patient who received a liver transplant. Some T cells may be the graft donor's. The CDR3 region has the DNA TGTGCCAGCAGCCAAGATCCTGGCGGGGGGGCTAGCACAGATACGCAGTATTTT. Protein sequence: CASSQDPGGGASTDTQYF.